Described below is a single TCR beta chain sequence and its context. There is no known antigen for this receptor. No base quality information exists; no much larger clone differs at one position. The data originate from a study of cytomegalovirus exposure and HLA in healthy donors (dated by TCRdb to the late 2010s). Background for the entire study: According to a later analysis, one platform produced both the 100 to 150 validation repertoires and the 666 repertoires of the first cohort. The study aimed to test whether signatures of past pathogen exposure could be identified by cataloging public T cell receptors. In addition to the first cohort of 666 subjects, a separate validation cohort of 130 or so different subjects was used. The study combined high-throughput TCR immunosequencing, statistical association of individual TCRs with disease status, and machine learning to predict cytomegalovirus infection status.

Donors formed part of the validation cohort, which comprised 120 subjects and was distinct from the first cohort of 670 or so subjects. The library was prepared using the immunoSEQ multiplex PCR assay. As for the authors' bioinformatics: A statistical classification framework was built for diagnosing cytomegalovirus status from the catalog of TCR beta chain sequences. The immuneACCESS repertoire file appears here via TCRdb, limited to in-frame rearrangements. These files lack a portion of the clones; in checked studies, under half of the deficit traces to unresolved V genes, and the cause of the others is not known. V and J calls and clone size are copied from that table; D and trimming were computed from the DNA. Here the sample has some 150,000 clones; 88% occur a single time. Together, the top ten hold 7.5% to 8.5% of the sample. The germline V gene encodes CDR1 SGHTA and CDR2 FQGNSA. Measured from the cysteine to the phenylalanine, the CDR3 is 13 residues long. The only DNA kept is the CDR3, 39 bases in frame from the first base. The junction carries 14 bases between V and J, which are trimmed by 2 bases and 15 bases respectively.

The full study reports these points: Subsequent analysis determined that TCRs grouped into clusters in the first cohort also showed a tendency toward co-occurrence across the 130 or so validation repertoires, and 85% to 95% of cluster scores exceeded 0. In vitro tests confirmed that three of the cytomegalovirus-associated TCR beta chains recognize cytomegalovirus antigens. In the study, around 150 TCR beta chains were listed as associated with cytomegalovirus. Across donors, most TCR sequences were observed very rarely, whereas some public TCRs were present in many individuals. The validation cohort had no HLA typing available for a later analysis, so co-occurrence within that cohort was assessed over all 130 or so repertoires. In both the original and validation cohorts, the classifier was reported to diagnose cytomegalovirus status with high specificity and sensitivity. According to the authors, the approach could potentially be generalized to other disease states and immunological phenotypes.

The sequence was collected from a woman in her late teens or twenties in good health and CMV-seropositive. Sequencing used PBMCs. The V gene is TRBV7-2 and the J gene is TRBJ1-6; 5 matching bases give a weak D call of TRBD1. CDR3 protein: CASSLTQTGNLHF. The DNA reads TGTGCCAGCAGCTTAACCCAAACAGGAAACCTCCACTTT. This CDR3, with the reference TRBV7-2 and TRBJ1-6 proteins standing in past its ends, gives the full variable domain GAGVSQSPSNKVTEKGKDVELRCDPISGHTALYWYRQSLGQGLEFLIYFQGNSAPDKSGLPSDRFSAERTGGSVSTLTIQRTQQEDSAVYLCASSLTQTGNLHFGNGTRLTVT.